This passage covers 20 T cell receptor beta chains from one sample sequenced in a study of vaccination effects on CD4 cells after COVID-19. After more than 8 days in culture, the CD4+ T cells were isolated. Two-dose BNT162b2 or mRNA-1273 vaccination was given to participants. No antigen has been assigned to these receptors. Clones were sequenced by immunoSEQ multiplex PCR, and TCRdb holds only the in-frame ones, with some missing. The repertoire holds fewer than 40,000 clones, roughly 81% seen once, with under 15% in the top ten. Sample: CD4+ T cells from PBMCs cultured without peptide, taken after COVID-19 vaccination. The source of these receptors is a human donor who received a COVID-19 vaccine.

This clone appeared a single time. This chain connects TRBV10-3 to TRBJ1-5; no firm D call. The CDR3 sequence is 15 residues long. The V and J ends lost 0 bases and 3 bases respectively, with 9 bases between them. Per the germline V gene, CDR1 is ENHRY and CDR2 is SYGVKD. The CDR3 here is CAISESGGNNQPQHF. DNA for the CDR3: TGTGCCATCAGTGAGTCCGGAGGGAACAATCAGCCCCAGCATTTT.

The chain is built from TRBV4-2 and TRBJ2-3, with 7 bases fitting TRBD1. Germline CDR1 and CDR2: LGHNA and YNFKEQ. V gave up 10 bases and J gave up 5 bases; unmatched junction bases: 12. This CDR3 has 14 residues. In DNA, the CDR3 is TGTGCCACCAGGCGAGGGGGCGGAGGAGATACGCAGTATTTT. The encoded protein is CATRRGGGGDTQYF.

The chain uses TRBV5-6 and TRBJ1-1; tentatively, D is TRBD1 (6 bases). The CDR3 loop spans 15 amino acids. Germline assignment: CDR1 SGHDT and CDR2 YYEEEE. V gave up 4 bases and J gave up 0 bases, with 13 bases separating them. CDR3: CASSTRQALNTEAFF. In DNA form, the CDR3 reads TGTGCCAGCAGCACCAGACAGGCCTTGAACACTGAAGCTTTCTTT.

The gene calls are TRBV5-4 and TRBJ1-2; unclear D gene. CDR1 and CDR2 from the germline V gene are SGHNT and YYREEE (reference sequence). The CDR3 consists of 14 residues. Trimming stripped 1 base from V and 0 bases from J, with 7 bases between. The CDR3 spells CASSLTSSNYGYTF. CDR3 coding DNA: TGTGCCAGCAGCTTGACCTCCTCTAACTATGGCTACACCTTC.

V and J are TRBV7-6 and TRBJ1-6; 8 bases fit TRBD1. CDR3 size: 15 residues. V was pared by 5 bases and J by 10 bases, with 10 bases of the junction left unmatched. CDR1 SGHVS and CDR2 FNYEAQ come from the germline V gene. The CDR3 nucleotides read TGTGCCAGCAGCCGACAAGACGACAGGGGATCACCCCTCCACTTT. Protein sequence: CASSRQDDRGSPLHF.

This sequence joins TRBV28 and TRBJ2-1, with 8 bases that match TRBD2. There are 13 residues in the CDR3. Trimming removed 6 bases from V and 6 bases from J; junction bases left unmatched: 4. CDR1 is MDHEN and CDR2 is SYDVKM in the germline V gene. CDR3 protein: CASRPSGSNEQFF. CDR3 coding DNA: TGTGCCAGCAGACCAAGCGGGAGCAATGAGCAGTTCTTC.

J is TRBJ1-2 and V is TRBV19; D not certain. Between the trimmed V and J ends, which lost 1 base and 5 bases, there was a span of 11 bases. Germline V CDR1 and CDR2: LNHDA, SQIVND (reference sequence). CDR3 length equals 14 residues. As DNA, the CDR3 is TGTGCCAGTAGTATAGGTACAGTATCTTATGGCTACACCTTC. It is translated as CASSIGTVSYGYTF.

The chain carries TRBV19 and TRBJ1-1; 8 bases align to TRBD1. Germline lookup yields CDR1 LNHDA and CDR2 SQIVND (reference sequence). J lost 4 bases, V lost 2 bases, and 6 bases had no gene match. The CDR3 spans 15 residues. CDR3 sequence (DNA): TGTGCCAGTAGTATAATGGACAGGGAAGGCACTGAAGCTTTCTTT. Its protein is CASSIMDREGTEAFF.

The CDR3 DNA follows: TGTGCCATCAGTGGGGAGTTTGGCCAGCCCCAGCATTTT. As protein: CAISGEFGQPQHF. The chain recombines TRBV10-3 with TRBJ1-5; D uncertain. Germline-derived CDR1 and CDR2 are ENHRY and SYGVKD. Trimming cost V 4 bases and J 7 bases, with 11 bases left between them. The CDR3 length is 13 residues.

The chain has TRBV6-5 and TRBJ1-2; D is uncertain. CDR1 and CDR2 from the germline V gene are MNHEY and SVGAGI. Trimming cost V 6 bases and J 5 bases, with 16 bases left between them. The CDR3 covers 14 residues. CDR3 coding DNA: TGTGCCAGCAGCGAGTTAGGGAGTAATTATGGCTACACCTTC. As protein: CASSELGSNYGYTF.

V is TRBV7-9 and J is TRBJ1-2, with TRBD1 matching over 10 bases. Germline trimming cut 5 bases from V and 5 bases from J; bases unmatched to any gene: 5. Germline CDR1 reads SEHNR; CDR2 reads FQNEAQ (reference sequence). The CDR3 runs to 14 residues. This CDR3 is CASSRTDRGYGYTF. Here the CDR3 DNA reads TGTGCCAGCAGCCGCACGGACAGGGGGTATGGCTACACCTTC.

This chain joins TRBV5-1 and TRBJ2-3; 12 bases are a match to TRBD2. Looked up from germline, CDR1 is SGHRS and CDR2 is YFSETQ. The length of the CDR3 is 14 residues. V shed 3 bases and J 5 bases; nucleotides not matched to a gene: 1. The CDR3 region has the DNA TGCGCCAGCAGCTCTAGCGGGAGGGGAGATACGCAGTATTTT. It is translated as CASSSSGRGDTQYF.

This clone turned up a few times. V is TRBV4-1 and J is TRBJ1-3, with D unresolved. The V end lost 0 bases, the J end lost 2 bases, and 11 bases lay between the germline ends. Germline V gene data show CDR1 as MGHRA and CDR2 as YSYEKL. CDR3 size: 16 residues. Here the CDR3 reads CASSQDPTSTGNTIYF. DNA for the CDR3: TGCGCCAGCAGCCAAGATCCTACTTCAACTGGAAACACCATATATTTT.

The CDR3 loop is CASSLAVGDREAFF. For the CDR3, the DNA is TGTGCCAGCAGCTTAGCGGTTGGGGACAGAGAAGCTTTCTTT. The chain recombines TRBV13 with TRBJ1-1; TRBD1 aligns across 7 bases. Per germline, CDR1 PRHDT and CDR2 FYEKMQ (reference sequence). The V and J ends lost 1 base and 8 bases, in that order; junction bases with no gene match: 7. The CDR3 has 14 amino acids.

The rearrangement links TRBV5-1 to TRBJ1-5, with 8 bases that match TRBD1. The CDR3 runs to 15 residues. The J segment lost 4 bases and the V segment lost 4 bases, leaving 7 bases of the junction unmatched. CDR1 is SGHRS and CDR2 is YFSETQ in the germline V gene. The CDR3 region is CASSPRTGNNQPQHF. In DNA, the CDR3 is TGCGCCAGCAGCCCCAGGACAGGGAATAATCAGCCCCAGCATTTT.

The V gene is TRBV27, the J gene TRBJ2-3; weak D call: TRBD2 (7 bases). The CDR3 has 15 amino acids. Trimming pared 3 bases from V and 1 base from J, leaving 11 bases between. The V gene's germline CDR1 is MNHEY and CDR2 SMNVEV (reference sequence). The CDR3, as DNA: TGTGCCAGCAGTTTTCTGGGGGGGCGCACAGATACGCAGTATTTT. This encodes CASSFLGGRTDTQYF.

V usage is TRBV19 and J usage is TRBJ1-1; TRBD1 might be the D (6 bases). The CDR3 runs 13 residues. V was cut by 5 bases and J by 4 bases, with 11 bases left in between. Germline CDR1 LNHDA, CDR2 SQIVND (reference sequence). The CDR3 spells CASSYTGPTEAFF. The CDR3 bases are TGTGCCAGTAGTTATACAGGGCCCACTGAAGCTTTCTTT.

The rearrangement joins TRBV6-5 to TRBJ2-5; perhaps TRBD1 as D (6 bases). The CDR3 spans 15 residues. Germline V CDR1 and CDR2: MNHEY, SVGAGI. V gave up 5 bases and J gave up 2 bases, with 15 bases separating them. The CDR3 nucleotides are TGTGCCAGCAGTCCCCAGGACAGAATTCAAGAGACCCAGTACTTC. This codes for CASSPQDRIQETQYF.

The chain carries TRBV11-2 and TRBJ1-2; D is unresolved. The CDR3 covers 14 residues. The V and J ends lost 0 bases and 8 bases respectively, with 13 bases between them. Germline V gene sequence: CDR1 SGHAT, CDR2 FQNNGV. The CDR3 DNA is TGTGCCAGCAGCTTAGATCCCGATCTCAGGGGCTACACCTTC. It encodes CASSLDPDLRGYTF.

This chain links TRBV9 with TRBJ2-7; 14 positions match TRBD2. The length of the CDR3 is 14 residues. Germline-derived CDR1 and CDR2 are SGDLS and YYNGEE. The junction had 2 bases not matched to a gene; V was cut back by 3 bases and J by 6 bases. The CDR3 bases are TGTGCCAGCAGCGAAGGGACTAGCGGGGGCGAGCAGTACTTC. Protein product: CASSEGTSGGEQYF.